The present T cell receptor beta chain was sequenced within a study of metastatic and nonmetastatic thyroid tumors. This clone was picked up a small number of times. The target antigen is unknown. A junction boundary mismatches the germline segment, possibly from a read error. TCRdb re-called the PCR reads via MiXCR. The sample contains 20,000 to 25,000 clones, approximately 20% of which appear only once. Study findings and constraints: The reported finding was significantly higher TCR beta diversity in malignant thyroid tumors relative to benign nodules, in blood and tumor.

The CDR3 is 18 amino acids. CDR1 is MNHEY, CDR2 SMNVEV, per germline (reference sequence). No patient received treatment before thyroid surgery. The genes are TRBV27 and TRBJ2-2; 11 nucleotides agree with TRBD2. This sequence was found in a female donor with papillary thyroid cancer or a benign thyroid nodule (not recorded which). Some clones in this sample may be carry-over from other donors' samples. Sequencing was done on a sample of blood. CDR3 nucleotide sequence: TGTGCCAGCACCTCCCCCCTTAGCGGGAGGGTTAGTCCCGGGCAGCTGTTTTTT. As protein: CASTSPLSGRVSPGQLFF.